This TCR beta chain was identified in a study of blood T cell repertoires in COVID-19. Study in general: From T cells, B-cell-depleted T cells, or PBMCs came the material, which was cDNA or gDNA.

V gave up 5 bases and J gave up 2 bases; unmatched junction bases: 7. CDR1 and CDR2 from the germline V gene are MNHNY and SVGAGI (reference sequence). This CDR3 is 17 amino acids long. Profiled with immunoSEQ multiplex PCR; TCRdb holds only in-frame clones, not every one. This repertoire shows about 180,000 clones, about 80% found once; its top ten account for about 6.4%. The chain has TRBV6-6 and TRBJ2-3, with TRBD2 matching over 13 bases. The sequencing sample was made of peripheral blood. The TCR was taken from a human donor in a cohort sampled during active COVID-19. The CDR3 here is CASSPGTSGGVTDTQYF. The DNA for the CDR3 is TGTGCCAGCAGTCCGGGAACTAGCGGGGGGGTCACAGATACGCAGTATTTT.